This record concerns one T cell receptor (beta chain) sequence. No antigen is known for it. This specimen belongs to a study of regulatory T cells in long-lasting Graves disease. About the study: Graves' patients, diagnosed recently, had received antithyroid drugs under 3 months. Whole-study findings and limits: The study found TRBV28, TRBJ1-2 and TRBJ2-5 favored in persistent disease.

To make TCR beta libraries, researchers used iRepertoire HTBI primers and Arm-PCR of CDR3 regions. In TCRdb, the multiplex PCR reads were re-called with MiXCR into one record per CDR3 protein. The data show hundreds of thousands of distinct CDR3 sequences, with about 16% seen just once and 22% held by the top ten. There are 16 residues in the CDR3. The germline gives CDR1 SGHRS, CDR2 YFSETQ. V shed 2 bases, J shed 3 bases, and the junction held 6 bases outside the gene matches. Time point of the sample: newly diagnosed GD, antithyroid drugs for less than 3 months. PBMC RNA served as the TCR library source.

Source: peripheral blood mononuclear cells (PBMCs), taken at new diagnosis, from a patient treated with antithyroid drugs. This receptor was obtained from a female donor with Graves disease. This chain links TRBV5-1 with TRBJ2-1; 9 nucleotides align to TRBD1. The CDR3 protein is CASSLRPGQGYNEQFF. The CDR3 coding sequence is TGCGCCAGCAGCTTACGCCCGGGACAGGGCTACAATGAGCAGTTCTTC.